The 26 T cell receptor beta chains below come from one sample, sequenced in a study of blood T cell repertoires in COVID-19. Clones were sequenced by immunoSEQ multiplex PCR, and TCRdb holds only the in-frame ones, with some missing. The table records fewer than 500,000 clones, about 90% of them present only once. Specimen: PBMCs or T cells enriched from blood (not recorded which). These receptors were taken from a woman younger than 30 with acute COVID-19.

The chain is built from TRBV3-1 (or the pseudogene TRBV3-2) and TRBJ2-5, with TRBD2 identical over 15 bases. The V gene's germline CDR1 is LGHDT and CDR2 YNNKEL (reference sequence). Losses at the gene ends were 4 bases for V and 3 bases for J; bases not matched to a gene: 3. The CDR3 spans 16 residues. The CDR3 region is CASSPWTSGGEETQYF. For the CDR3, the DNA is TGTGCCAGCAGCCCCTGGACTAGCGGGGGGGAAGAGACCCAGTACTTC.

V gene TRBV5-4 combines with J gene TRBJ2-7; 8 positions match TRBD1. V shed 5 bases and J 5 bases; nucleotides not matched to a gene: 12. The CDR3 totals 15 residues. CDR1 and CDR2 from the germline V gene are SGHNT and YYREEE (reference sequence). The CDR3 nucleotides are TGTGCCAGCAGTTCCTCGCAGGGGGCTATCCACGAGCAGTACTTC. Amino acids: CASSSSQGAIHEQYF.

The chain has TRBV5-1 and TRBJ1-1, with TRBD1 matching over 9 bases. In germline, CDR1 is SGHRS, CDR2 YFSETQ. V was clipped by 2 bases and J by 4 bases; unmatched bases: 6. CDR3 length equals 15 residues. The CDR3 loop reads CASSLAGTGRTEAFF. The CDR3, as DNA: TGCGCCAGCAGCTTAGCCGGGACAGGGCGCACTGAAGCTTTCTTT.

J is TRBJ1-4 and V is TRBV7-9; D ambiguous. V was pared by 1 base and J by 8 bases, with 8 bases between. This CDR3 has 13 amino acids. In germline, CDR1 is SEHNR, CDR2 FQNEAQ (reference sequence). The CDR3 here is CASSLELGEKLFF. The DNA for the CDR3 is TGTGCCAGCAGCTTAGAACTCGGGGAAAAACTGTTTTTT.

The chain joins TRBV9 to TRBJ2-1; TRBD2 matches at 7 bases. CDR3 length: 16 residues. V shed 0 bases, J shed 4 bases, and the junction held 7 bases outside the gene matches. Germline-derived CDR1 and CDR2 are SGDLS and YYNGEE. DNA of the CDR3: TGTGCCAGCAGCGTAGTTGGGAGGGCCCTATACAATGAGCAGTTCTTC. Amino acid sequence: CASSVVGRALYNEQFF.

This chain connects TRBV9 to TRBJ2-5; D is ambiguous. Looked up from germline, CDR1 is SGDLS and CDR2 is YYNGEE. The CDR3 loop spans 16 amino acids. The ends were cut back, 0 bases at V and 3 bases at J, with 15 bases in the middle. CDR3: CASSVGAQMSEETQYF. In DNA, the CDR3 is TGTGCCAGCAGCGTAGGGGCTCAAATGTCAGAAGAGACCCAGTACTTC.

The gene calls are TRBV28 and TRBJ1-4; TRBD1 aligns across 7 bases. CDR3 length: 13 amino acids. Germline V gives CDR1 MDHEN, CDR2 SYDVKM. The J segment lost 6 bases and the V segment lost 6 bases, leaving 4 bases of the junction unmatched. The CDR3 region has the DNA TGTGCCAGCAGCGCCGGGACAGATGAAAAACTGTTTTTT. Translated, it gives CASSAGTDEKLFF.

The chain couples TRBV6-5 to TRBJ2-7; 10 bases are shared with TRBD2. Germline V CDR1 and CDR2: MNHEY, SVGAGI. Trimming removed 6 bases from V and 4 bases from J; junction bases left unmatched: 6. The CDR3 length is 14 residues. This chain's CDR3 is CASSRGLAEYEQYF. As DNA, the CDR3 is TGTGCCAGCAGCCGAGGACTAGCGGAATACGAGCAGTACTTC.

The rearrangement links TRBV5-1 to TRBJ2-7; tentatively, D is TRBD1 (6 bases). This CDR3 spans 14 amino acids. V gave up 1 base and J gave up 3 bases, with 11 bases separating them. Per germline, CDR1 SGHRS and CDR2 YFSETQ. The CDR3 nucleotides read TGCGCCAGCAGCTTGTCAGGGGCGGACTACGAGCAGTACTTC. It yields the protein CASSLSGADYEQYF.

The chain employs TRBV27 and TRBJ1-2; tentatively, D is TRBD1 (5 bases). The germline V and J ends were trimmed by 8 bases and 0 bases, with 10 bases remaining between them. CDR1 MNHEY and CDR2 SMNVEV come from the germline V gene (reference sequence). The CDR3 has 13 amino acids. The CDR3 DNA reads TGTGCCAGCGCTACAGGATCTAACTATGGCTACACCTTC. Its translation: CASATGSNYGYTF.

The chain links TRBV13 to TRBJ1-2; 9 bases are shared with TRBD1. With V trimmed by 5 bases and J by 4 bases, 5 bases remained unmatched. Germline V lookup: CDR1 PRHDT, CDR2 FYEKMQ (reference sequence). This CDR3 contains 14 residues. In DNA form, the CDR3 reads TGTGCCAGCAGCGGCGGACAGGGGACCTATGGCTACACCTTC. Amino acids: CASSGGQGTYGYTF.

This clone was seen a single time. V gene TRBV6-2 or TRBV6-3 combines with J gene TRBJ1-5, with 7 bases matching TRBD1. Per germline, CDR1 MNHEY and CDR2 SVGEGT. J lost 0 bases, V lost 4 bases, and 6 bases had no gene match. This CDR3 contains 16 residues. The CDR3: CASSFRQGLSNQPQHF. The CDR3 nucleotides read TGTGCCAGCAGTTTCCGACAGGGTCTTAGCAATCAGCCCCAGCATTTT.

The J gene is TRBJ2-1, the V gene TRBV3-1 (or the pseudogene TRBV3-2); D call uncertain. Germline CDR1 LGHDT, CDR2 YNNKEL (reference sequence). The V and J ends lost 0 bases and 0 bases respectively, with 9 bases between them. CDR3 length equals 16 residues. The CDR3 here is CASSQDAHSSYNEQFF. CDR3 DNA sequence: TGTGCCAGCAGCCAAGATGCGCATAGCTCCTACAATGAGCAGTTCTTC.

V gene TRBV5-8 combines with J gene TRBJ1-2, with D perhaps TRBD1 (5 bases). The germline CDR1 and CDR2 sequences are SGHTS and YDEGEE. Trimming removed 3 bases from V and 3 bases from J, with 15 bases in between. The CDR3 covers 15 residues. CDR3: CASSWGVQDHYGYTF. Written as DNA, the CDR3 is TGTGCCAGCAGCTGGGGGGTTCAGGACCACTATGGCTACACCTTC.

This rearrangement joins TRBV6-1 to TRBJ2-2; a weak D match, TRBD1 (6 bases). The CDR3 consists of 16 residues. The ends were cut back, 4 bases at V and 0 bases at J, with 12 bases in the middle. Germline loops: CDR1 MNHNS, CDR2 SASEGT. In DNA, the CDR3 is TGTGCCAGCAGTGCACCGGGACAACCGAACACCGGGGAGCTGTTTTTT. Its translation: CASSAPGQPNTGELFF.

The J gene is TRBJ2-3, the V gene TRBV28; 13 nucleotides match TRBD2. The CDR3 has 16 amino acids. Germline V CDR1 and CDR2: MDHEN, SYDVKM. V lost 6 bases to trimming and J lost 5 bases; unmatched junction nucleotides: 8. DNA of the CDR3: TGTGCCAGCAGAAACGGACTAGCGGGAGTTAAAGATACGCAGTATTTT. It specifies CASRNGLAGVKDTQYF.

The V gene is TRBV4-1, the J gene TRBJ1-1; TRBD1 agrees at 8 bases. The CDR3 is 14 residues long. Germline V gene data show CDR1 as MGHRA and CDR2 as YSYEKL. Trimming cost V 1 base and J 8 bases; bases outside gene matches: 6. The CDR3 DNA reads TGCGCCAGCAGCCAAGTAGACAGGGGATACGAAGCTTTCTTT. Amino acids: CASSQVDRGYEAFF.

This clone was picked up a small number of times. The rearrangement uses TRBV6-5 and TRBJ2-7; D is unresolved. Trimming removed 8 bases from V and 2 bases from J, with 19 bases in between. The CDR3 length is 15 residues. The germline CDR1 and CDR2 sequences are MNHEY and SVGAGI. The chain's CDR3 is CASRSFGEVTYEQYF. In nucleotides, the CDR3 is TGTGCCAGCCGTTCCTTTGGAGAAGTTACCTACGAGCAGTACTTC.

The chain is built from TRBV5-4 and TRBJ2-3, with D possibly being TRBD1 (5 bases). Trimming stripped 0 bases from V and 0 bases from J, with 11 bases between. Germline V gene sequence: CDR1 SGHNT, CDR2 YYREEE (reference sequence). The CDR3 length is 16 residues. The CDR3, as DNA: TGTGCCAGCAGCTTGGGACAGATGGCTAGCACAGATACGCAGTATTTT. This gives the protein CASSLGQMASTDTQYF.

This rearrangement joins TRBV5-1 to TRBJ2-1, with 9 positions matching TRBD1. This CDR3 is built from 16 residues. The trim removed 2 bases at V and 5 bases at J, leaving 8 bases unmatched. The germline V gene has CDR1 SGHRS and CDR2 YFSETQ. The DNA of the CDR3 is TGCGCCAGCAGCTTTAGTCCCGGACAGGGGAACAATGAGCAGTTCTTC. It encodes CASSFSPGQGNNEQFF.

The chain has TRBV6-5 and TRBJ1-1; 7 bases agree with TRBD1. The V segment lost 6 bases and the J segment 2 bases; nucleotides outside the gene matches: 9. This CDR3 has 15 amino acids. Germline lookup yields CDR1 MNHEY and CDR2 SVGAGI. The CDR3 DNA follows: TGTGCCAGCAGGGTGACAGGGTCCGGAAACACTGAAGCTTTCTTT. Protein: CASRVTGSGNTEAFF.

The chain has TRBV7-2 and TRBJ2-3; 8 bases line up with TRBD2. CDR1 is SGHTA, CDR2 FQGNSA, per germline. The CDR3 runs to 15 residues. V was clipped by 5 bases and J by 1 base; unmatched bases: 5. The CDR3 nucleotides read TGTGCCAGCAGCCTTAGCGGGACCGGCACAGATACGCAGTATTTT. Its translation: CASSLSGTGTDTQYF.

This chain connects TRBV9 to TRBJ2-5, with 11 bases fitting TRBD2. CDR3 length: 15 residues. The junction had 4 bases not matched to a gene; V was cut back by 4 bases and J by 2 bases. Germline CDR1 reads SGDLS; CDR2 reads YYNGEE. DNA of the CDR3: TGTGCCAGCAGCTTAGCGGGAGGGATTCAAGAGACCCAGTACTTC. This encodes CASSLAGGIQETQYF.

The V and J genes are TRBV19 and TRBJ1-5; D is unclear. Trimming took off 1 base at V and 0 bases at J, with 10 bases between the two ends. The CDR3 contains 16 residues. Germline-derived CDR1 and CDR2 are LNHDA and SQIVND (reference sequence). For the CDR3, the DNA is TGTGCCAGTAGTATAGTGGGCAGCTATAGCAATCAGCCCCAGCATTTT. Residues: CASSIVGSYSNQPQHF.

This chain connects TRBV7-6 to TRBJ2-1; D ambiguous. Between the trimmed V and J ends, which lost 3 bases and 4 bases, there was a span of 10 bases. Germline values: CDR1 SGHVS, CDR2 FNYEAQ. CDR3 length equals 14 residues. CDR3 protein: CASSFAAMYNEQFF. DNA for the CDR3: TGTGCCAGCAGCTTCGCGGCAATGTACAATGAGCAGTTCTTC. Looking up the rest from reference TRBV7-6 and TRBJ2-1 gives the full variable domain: GAGVSQSPRYKVTKRGQDVALRCDPISGHVSLYWYRQALGQGPEFLTYFNYEAQQDKSGLPNDRFSAERPEGSISTLTIQRTEQRDSAMYRCASSFAAMYNEQFFGPGTRLTVL.

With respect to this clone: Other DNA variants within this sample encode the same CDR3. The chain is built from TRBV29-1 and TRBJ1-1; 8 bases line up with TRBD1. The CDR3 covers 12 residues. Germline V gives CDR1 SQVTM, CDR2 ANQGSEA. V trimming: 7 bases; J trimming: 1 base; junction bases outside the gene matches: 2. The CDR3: CSAGQGNTEAFF. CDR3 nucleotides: TGCAGCGCTGGACAGGGGAACACTGAAGCTTTCTTT.